This T cell receptor beta chain was sequenced in a study of Tregs in tolerant kidney transplant recipients. CD4+CD25+CD127- Tregs, CD4+CD25- non-Tregs, CD4 and CD8 cells were sorted. Clones were read by immunoSEQ multiplex PCR, and TCRdb kept only the in-frame ones, dropping some. Of over 50,000 clones in the sample, approximately 83% were seen once. CDR3 size: 13 residues. V gave up 2 bases and J gave up 5 bases, with 9 bases separating them. The germline CDR1 and CDR2 sequences are ENHRY and SYGVKD. This sequence was found in a human donor who received a combined kidney and bone marrow transplant. This specimen consisted of Tregs from blood, obtained before the transplant. The rearrangement uses TRBV10-3 and TRBJ1-2, with D uncertain. The CDR3 reads CAISEVSGYGYTF. The CDR3 DNA reads TGTGCCATCAGTGAGGTCAGCGGGTATGGCTACACCTTC.